This entry lists 10 T cell receptor beta chains sequenced from one sample in a study of cytomegalovirus exposure and HLA in healthy donors listed by TCRdb under 2017. Library preparation was by the immunoSEQ multiplex PCR assay. The multiplex PCR relied on a mix of 60 forward primers for TCR Vbeta segments and 13 reverse primers for TCR Jbeta segments. TCRdb re-hosts the immuneACCESS table, in-frame sequences only. Its copies lack some clones; in the studies checked, an unresolved V gene accounts for under half of them, and the cause for the rest is not known. For this sample the table gives roughly 150,000 clones, of which 65% to 80% were detected only once. Of the sample, 1.5% to 2% falls within the top ten clones. Sequencing was done on a sample of PBMCs. All receptors derive from a woman between 40 and 55 years old in good health and CMV-seronegative.

In regard to this clone: An end of the junction does not agree with germline; a read error may underlie this. The V call is TRBV7-9, the J call TRBJ1-2, with 8 positions matching TRBD1. The CDR3 is 13 amino acids. CDR1 is SEHNR and CDR2 is FQNEAQ in the germline V gene (reference sequence). This chain's CDR3 is CSSSFDRGYGYTF. The CDR3 DNA sequence: TGTTCCAGCAGCTTCGACAGGGGTTATGGCTACACCTTC.

The chain recombines TRBV7-8 with TRBJ2-7; D remains ambiguous. The V and J ends lost 0 bases and 2 bases respectively, with 14 bases between them. There are 16 residues in the CDR3. Germline assignment: CDR1 SGHVS and CDR2 FQNEAQ. This CDR3 reads CASSLASRFKTYEQYF. The CDR3 coding sequence is TGTGCCAGCAGCTTAGCTTCCAGGTTTAAGACCTACGAGCAGTACTTC.

The J gene is TRBJ1-1, the V gene TRBV6-6, with a possible D match to TRBD1 (6 bases). V lost 2 bases to trimming and J lost 3 bases, with 16 bases between them. The CDR3 has 16 residues. Germline CDR1 reads MNHNY; CDR2 reads SVGAGI (reference sequence). In DNA form, the CDR3 reads TGTGCCAGCAGTTACCCCCCGGGGGGCGCTGACACTGAAGCTTTCTTT. Residues: CASSYPPGGADTEAFF.

This clone occurred once. This CDR3 is also generated by other DNA sequences in the sample. The chain couples TRBV18 to TRBJ2-3, with 12 bases fitting TRBD2. CDR3 length equals 18 residues. Germline CDR1 is KGHSH and CDR2 is LQKENI. V lost 6 bases, J lost 3 bases, and 13 bases stayed unmatched. This CDR3 reads CASSPPDRLAGATDTQYF. CDR3 DNA: TGTGCCAGCTCGCCTCCCGACCGACTAGCGGGGGCTACAGATACGCAGTATTTT.

On this clone itself: This likely comes from a read error, as the CDR3 has no conserved phenylalanine or tryptophan at its end. No DNA is shown, since the ends of the CDR3 on it are uncertain; the CDR3 is the one TCRdb lists. This chain joins TRBV19 and TRBJ1-4; the table's D call, TRBD1, was not checked against the DNA. The V gene's germline CDR1 is LNHDA and CDR2 SQIVND (reference sequence). The CDR3 is made up of 12 amino acids, end residues included. The CDR3: CASRPAPGDRDI.

V and J are TRBV5-1 and TRBJ2-1; TRBD2 matches 7 bases. This CDR3 has 16 residues. Germline V gene data show CDR1 as SGHRS and CDR2 as YFSETQ. Trimming cost V 0 bases and J 2 bases; bases outside gene matches: 5. The CDR3 sequence: CASSLAPGGAYNEQFF. Here the CDR3 DNA reads TGCGCCAGCAGCTTGGCCCCGGGGGGTGCCTACAATGAGCAGTTCTTC.

V and J are TRBV27 and TRBJ2-5; perhaps TRBD2 as D (5 bases). V lost 5 bases and J 7 bases, leaving 11 bases between the germline ends. The germline gives CDR1 MNHEY, CDR2 SMNVEV (reference sequence). This CDR3 contains 12 residues. CDR3 amino acids: CASSTTEGTQYF. CDR3 bases: TGTGCCAGCAGTACTACTGAGGGGACCCAGTACTTC.

The gene calls are TRBV10-3 and TRBJ1-1; no firm D call. Germline CDR1 reads ENHRY; CDR2 reads SYGVKD. Between the trimmed V and J ends, which lost 2 bases and 6 bases, there was a span of 13 bases. This CDR3 has 14 residues. This chain's CDR3 is CAISESGSVAEAFF. The CDR3 nucleotides read TGTGCCATCAGTGAGAGCGGGTCGGTCGCTGAAGCTTTCTTT.

The chain is built from TRBV28 and TRBJ2-1; TRBD1 matches 7 bases. The V segment lost 6 bases and the J segment 2 bases; nucleotides outside the gene matches: 13. The germline gives CDR1 MDHEN, CDR2 SYDVKM. The CDR3 consists of 17 residues. The CDR3, as DNA: TGTGCCAGCAGACCTTCCCGTACAGGGGTCGCCTACAATGAGCAGTTCTTC. Residues: CASRPSRTGVAYNEQFF.

Worth noting for this clone: Other DNA sequences in the same sample also yield this CDR3. This chain uses TRBV6-1 with TRBJ1-2, with a weak D call TRBD1 (5 bases). V lost 0 bases and J 5 bases, leaving 7 bases between the germline ends. This CDR3 spans 13 amino acids. CDR1 is MNHNS, CDR2 SASEGT, per germline. CDR3 nucleotides: TGTGCCAGCAGTGAAGCGGGGCTTTATGGCTACACCTTC. This encodes CASSEAGLYGYTF.